This TCR beta chain was observed in a study of type 1 and type 2 diabetes patients. Study summary: T cells were magnetically sorted from PBMCs as CD4+ or CD8+ subsets.

CDR3 length: 15 amino acids. Germline-derived CDR1 and CDR2 are MNHNS and SASEGT. Each diabetic donor fulfilled classification criteria for either type 1 or type 2. Ten milliliters of peripheral blood were drawn from each donor. Genomic DNA was the PCR template. A primer set of 30 forward and 13 reverse primers amplified the CDR3. One entry per CDR3 protein results from TCRdb running MiXCR on the multiplex PCR reads. The repertoire holds fewer than 350,000 distinct CDR3 sequences, with more than 45% as singletons. The sequence was obtained from a man in his late teens or twenties with type 2 diabetes. The sample taken for sequencing was peripheral blood mononuclear cells (PBMCs). V is TRBV6-1 and J is TRBJ2-5; 11 bases match TRBD2. The J call may be in error: the DNA end matches TRBJ2-1 better. CDR3 loop: CASRDYSGGERGQFF. As DNA, the CDR3 is TGTGCCAGCAGAGACTATAGCGGGGGGGAAAGGGGGCAGTTCTTC.